This T cell receptor beta chain comes out of a study of PD-L1 blockade in urothelial cancer. Looking at the study overall: Atezolizumab therapy began for patients in the mid-2010s, dosed at 1,200 mg intravenously every 3 weeks.

The time point is: pretreatment peripheral blood. Clones were sequenced by immunoSEQ multiplex PCR, and TCRdb holds only the in-frame ones, with some missing. The repertoire consists of fewer than 50,000 clones, with about 80% occurring once and the leading ten covering more than 3%. CDR1 and CDR2 from the germline V gene are SGHRS and YFSETQ. V gave up 0 bases and J gave up 1 base, with 19 bases separating them. CDR3 length: 18 amino acids. This TCR derives from an older man with urothelial cancer. V and J are TRBV5-1 and TRBJ1-1; D not resolved. Sequenced material: PBMCs, taken around atezolizumab (anti-PD-L1) treatment. CDR3 nucleotides: TGCGCCAGCAGCTTGGCTAACCGTCGGAGCGTTAAGAACACTGAAGCTTTCTTT. Protein sequence: CASSLANRRSVKNTEAFF.